Included here is one T cell receptor beta chain sequence, with context. There is no known antigen for this receptor. No much larger clone is present one base from it, and per-base qualities are unavailable. These data belong to a study of blood T cell repertoires in COVID-19 (dated by TCRdb to about 2020). Regarding the study in general: Collaborator samples came from the United States, Italy and Spain and covered acute and convalescent phases of COVID-19. The prospective study material was composed of cDNA or gDNA derived from T cells, B-cell-depleted T cells, or PBMCs. Subjects who had been exposed to COVID-19, were actively infected with it, or had recovered from it provided the deeply sampled blood TCRbeta repertoires that made up the dataset. The repertoires were released in a freely available public database meant as a resource for research on the immune response to SARS-CoV-2. Samples were obtained from the ongoing ImmuneRACE study (first 160 participants) and from 1,200 or so subjects provided by 6 global collaborators. Sample metadata almost always included a de-identified subject ID, COVID-19 status, age in years and sex. Where available, HLA class I and class II types were taken from metadata supplied by the sample provider and were not determined by assay-based typing.

The germline V gene specifies SQVTM as CDR1 and ANQGSEA as CDR2. Spanning cysteine to phenylalanine, the CDR3 consists of 10 amino acids. The CDR3 DNA has 30 bases and is translated from base 1. Trimming at the junction amounts to 7 bases on V and 1 base on J, and the germline ends lie 4 bases apart. The immunoSEQ Assay, a bias-controlled multiplex PCR, was used to amplify TCRbeta CDR3 regions from genomic DNA. The authors' analysis ran thus. The number of nucleated cells in each sample was estimated from the amplification of reference gene primers within the assay. To quantify the absolute abundance of each unique TCRbeta CDR3 rearrangement, sequence reads were collapsed and filtered. For each sample, productive Simpson clonality was calculated as the square root of Simpson's diversity index across productive rearrangements. TCRdb carries this immuneACCESS record with in-frame sequences only. Its versions omit some clonotypes, under half of them owing to an unresolved V gene in the studies checked, with the rest unexplained. V, J and clone size are those of that table, while D and trimming were read from the DNA. This sample lists approximately 140,000 clones; just under 90% were detected once. 3.5% to 4.5% of the sample is in the top ten clones.

Whole blood was collected in K2EDTA tubes by collaborating institutions according to the institutions' own protocols. For TCRbeta analysis, collaborators shipped samples as frozen whole blood, isolated PBMCs, or DNA extracted from either of those sample types. Findings and caveats that apply to the study as a whole: How much clinical and demographic metadata was included differed by source and by participant, and the metadata was provided uncurated.

The rearranged segments are TRBV29-1 and TRBJ1-1; the D segment cannot be called with confidence. The sample taken for sequencing was peripheral blood. The clonotype was recovered from a middle-aged woman with acute or convalescent COVID-19. The nucleotide sequence is TGCAGCGGACAGAACACTGAAGCTTTCTTT. Protein translation: CSGQNTEAFF. Joined to the reference TRBV29-1 and TRBJ1-1 proteins, this CDR3 gives the full variable domain: SAVISQKPSRDICQRGTSLTIQCQVDSQVTMMFWYRQQPGQSLTLIATANQGSEATYESGFVIDKFPISRPNLTFSTLTVSNMSPEDSSIYLCSGQNTEAFFGQGTRLTVV.